This TCR beta chain stems from a study of blood T cell repertoires in COVID-19. Study-level background: Specimens from acute and convalescent COVID-19 originated in the United States, Italy and Spain.

Looked up from germline, CDR1 is SGHNT and CDR2 is YYREEE (reference sequence). The CDR3 contains 13 residues. V lost 4 bases to trimming and J lost 5 bases, with 13 bases between them. Authors' data handling: From reference gene primer amplification, estimates of nucleated cell counts were derived. The repertoire was sequenced with immunoSEQ multiplex PCR; TCRdb's copy has only in-frame clones and lacks some. V, J and clone size reflect that table, while D and trimming were determined from the DNA. The sample lists about 180,000 clones; less than 85% were seen once. This clonotype originated in a woman over 75 with active or convalescent COVID-19. The chain joins TRBV5-4 to TRBJ2-7, with unresolved D. Input material: peripheral blood. CDR3 coding DNA: TGTGCCAGCAGCCCACGAGCGTTCAACGAGCAGTACTTC. This codes for CASSPRAFNEQYF.